Given below is one T cell receptor (beta chain) in context. Its antigen is currently unknown. This sample is part of a study of tumor-infiltrating lymphocytes in primary liver carcinoma. General study results and limits: Lesser overlap characterized tumor-adjacent and tumor-blood pairs relative to tumor region pairs.

Co-extraction of both nucleic acids (RNA and DNA) used roughly 19-33 mg of unsorted bulk tissue. Surgical resection treated primary liver carcinoma in the patients. Total RNA (about 500 ng) served as template for TCR beta cDNA synthesis primed by a constant-region primer. Investigators got TCR beta libraries out of three nested multiplex PCR rounds, done with slightly modified ARM-PCR. TCRdb independently ran MiXCR on the multiplex PCR reads; one entry per CDR3 protein. Here the sample spans 110,000 or so distinct CDR3 sequences, around 80% being singletons. The sample taken for sequencing was liver tumor tissue from sampling region 3. Subset noted: tumor region T3, left-lateral pole. The sequence came from a man aged 40-55 years with primary liver carcinoma and hepatitis B virus infection.

The CDR3 loop reads CASGPRESGELFF. CDR3 coding DNA: TGTGCCAGCGGCCCTCGGGAGTCCGGGGAGCTGTTTTTT. This chain connects TRBV12-3 or TRBV12-4 to TRBJ2-2, with TRBD2 as a possible D gene (6 bases). This CDR3 has 13 residues. Trimming took 8 bases from V and 6 from J, leaving 13 bases between them.